A few counts support the clone carrying this TCR beta chain. As yet, its antigen is unknown. Germline assignment: CDR1 SGHTA and CDR2 FQGTGA. The V end lost 5 bases, the J end lost 9 bases, and 14 bases lay between the germline ends. The CDR3 covers 14 residues. The study's findings and limits: Tumor Tregs overlapped most with tumor, then blood, naive CD4+ cells.

Each CDR3 protein gets one entry after TCRdb re-called the 5' RACE reads with MiXCR. The sample shows 25,000 to 40,000 distinct CDR3 sequences, approximately 25% of them seen only once. V usage is TRBV7-3 and J usage is TRBJ2-6; D ambiguous. Material for sequencing was memory CD4+ T cells sorted from blood. The subset is: memory CD4+ T cells, CD4+CD45RO+CD25-. The receptor comes from a female donor with breast cancer. The CDR3 DNA follows: TGTGCCAGCAGCCCGCAATTTGATTTCAACGTCCTGACTTTC. This gives the protein CASSPQFDFNVLTF.